This T cell receptor beta chain was observed in a study of T cell responses to AZD1222 COVID-19 vaccine. Study results and caveats: Most donors were white British, females outnumbered males, and clonal diversity was possibly underestimated. Within unmutated variant regions lay the reported targets of nearly half of spike-specific TCRs.

V lost 1 base and J lost 1; bases outside the gene matches: 7. Germline assignment: CDR1 SNHLY and CDR2 FYNNEI. CDR3 length: 17 residues. Only in-frame clones appear in the TCRdb table, and some are missing; sequencing was by immunoSEQ multiplex PCR. The data show 110,000 to 150,000 clones, with approximately 90% seen just once and more than 3% held by the top ten. Concerning this clone: Its antigen is still unknown.

The sequencing here drew on peripheral blood, taken 28 days after the second AZD1222 dose. The sequence was obtained from an adult who received the AZD1222 COVID-19 vaccine. The chain joins TRBV2 to TRBJ1-1, with 9 bases lining up with TRBD1. The CDR3 spells CASSEGVWGQGNTEAFF. The DNA for the CDR3 is TGTGCCAGCAGTGAAGGGGTTTGGGGACAGGGGAACACTGAAGCTTTCTTT.